These 26 T cell receptor beta chains share one sample of origin, sequenced in a study of tumor-infiltrating lymphocytes in primary liver carcinoma. The template, approximately 500 ng total RNA, yielded TCR beta cDNA made with a constant-region primer. Slightly modified ARM-PCR served as the procedure for the TCR beta libraries. These libraries came from three rounds of nested multiplex PCR. Forward primers for TRBV1-TRBV30 and a C-beta reverse primer served the first two PCR rounds, at around 9 cycles each. MiXCR, applied by TCRdb to the multiplex PCR reads, yields one record per CDR3 protein. The sample lists 95,000 to 150,000 distinct CDR3 sequences, 55% to 75% occurring once. Total RNA and DNA came together from 20-30 mg of bulk tissue without cell sorting. The sample comprised liver tumor tissue from sampling region 1. Described subset: tumor region T1, superior pole. The receptors stem from a woman aged 55 to 70 with primary liver carcinoma and hepatitis B virus infection.

The sample holds a few counts of this clonotype. The genes are TRBV14 and TRBJ2-5, with 10 bases identical to TRBD1. Unmatched junction bases numbered 15, after V lost 4 bases and J lost 4 bases. Germline values: CDR1 SGHDN, CDR2 FVKESK. This CDR3 spans 18 amino acids. In DNA, the CDR3 is TGTGCCAGCAGCCGCGACAGAGGGGGACAGGGGTTCCGAGAGACCCAGTACTTC. Protein: CASSRDRGGQGFRETQYF.

Notes on this clonotype: A much larger clone sits a single nucleotide away, making a read error possible. The chain is built from TRBV10-2 and TRBJ2-2; TRBD2 aligns across 14 bases. With 6 bases clipped from V and 0 bases from J, the junction kept 6 bases outside the gene matches. Germline assignment: CDR1 WSHSY and CDR2 SAAADI. This CDR3 is 18 amino acids long. The CDR3 loop is CASSQGLAGVTNTGELFF. The CDR3 bases are TGCGCCAGCAGCCAGGGACTAGCGGGAGTAACGAACACCGGGGAGCTGTTTTTT.

Concerning this clonotype: Sequence at one end of the junction differs from germline and may be a read error. The gene calls are TRBV29-1 and TRBJ1-4; TRBD1 is a possible D gene (5 bases). CDR3 length: 13 residues. CDR1 SQVTM and CDR2 ANQGSEA come from the germline V gene. The CDR3 loop reads CNVGGGGYEKLFF. The CDR3 DNA is TGCAACGTTGGCGGGGGGGGTTATGAAAAACTGTTTTTT.

This sequence joins TRBV5-1 and TRBJ2-3; perhaps TRBD2 as D (7 bases). Between the trimmed V and J ends, which lost 3 bases and 4 bases, there was a span of 18 bases. The germline CDR1 and CDR2 sequences are SGHRS and YFSETQ. The CDR3 consists of 16 residues. The CDR3 is CASSWTRGGPADTQYF. CDR3 DNA: TGCGCCAGCAGCTGGACTAGGGGGGGACCGGCAGATACGCAGTATTTT.

The V gene is TRBV19, the J gene TRBJ1-1, with 7 bases lining up with TRBD1. The CDR3 length is 15 residues. Per germline, CDR1 LNHDA and CDR2 SQIVND (reference sequence). With V trimmed by 5 bases and J by 4 bases, 10 bases remained unmatched. CDR3 region: CASSPQTGVGTEAFF. The CDR3 DNA reads TGTGCCAGTAGTCCACAAACAGGGGTGGGCACTGAAGCTTTCTTT.

A remark on this clonotype: One junction end disagrees with the germline gene, perhaps due to a read error. The V and J genes are TRBV11-2 and TRBJ2-1; 7 nucleotides match TRBD2. The CDR3 is 16 residues long. Germline CDR1 reads SGHAT; CDR2 reads FQNNGV. The CDR3 DNA reads as TGTGCCAACAGCTTGAAAGGAGCGGGACCCTACAGTGAGCAGTTCTTC. It specifies CANSLKGAGPYSEQFF.

Comment on this clonotype: A much larger clone differs by one base, so this may be a read error. The chain has TRBV4-2 and TRBJ2-3, with D perhaps matching TRBD2 (6 bases). V gave up 3 bases and J gave up 3 bases, with 22 bases separating them. CDR3 size: 18 residues. Germline V gives CDR1 LGHNA, CDR2 YNFKEQ. The CDR3 sequence: CASSQLWRDFYPTDTQYF. As DNA, the CDR3 is TGTGCCAGCAGCCAGCTCTGGCGGGACTTCTACCCTACAGATACGCAGTATTTT.

About this clonotype: A clone one base away is much larger, so this may be a read error. The rearrangement joins TRBV12-3 or TRBV12-4 to TRBJ2-3, with TRBD1 as a possible D gene (6 bases). This CDR3 contains 16 residues. V lost 2 bases to trimming and J lost 1 base, with 13 bases between them. The CDR3: CASSLTRGGGTDTQYF. The CDR3 DNA sequence: TGTGCCAGCAGTTTAACACGAGGGGGAGGCACAGATACGCAGTATTTT.

This rearrangement joins TRBV7-3 to TRBJ2-3, with D possibly matching TRBD2 (7 bases). The CDR3 is 14 residues long. Germline CDR1 SGHTA, CDR2 FQGTGA. V lost 5 bases, J lost 6 bases, and 15 bases lay in between. CDR3 in DNA: TGTGCCAGCAGCCGGTTCGGGGGGCGGGATACGCAGTATTTT. Residues: CASSRFGGRDTQYF.

The rearrangement links TRBV11-2 to TRBJ2-5; maybe TRBD1 (5 bases). Per germline, CDR1 SGHAT and CDR2 FQNNGV. This CDR3 has 15 amino acids. CDR3 amino acids: CVTSLIMGPQETQYF. As DNA, the CDR3 is TGTGTCACCAGCTTAATTATGGGGCCTCAAGAGACCCAGTACTTC.

As concerns this clonotype: Being one base from a much bigger clone, this may be a read error. This chain links TRBV6-5 with TRBJ2-1; D possibly corresponds to TRBD1 (6 bases). The germline CDR1 and CDR2 sequences are MNHEY and SVGAGI. The CDR3 consists of 15 residues. V lost 0 bases and J lost 6, with 12 bases in between. As DNA, the CDR3 is TGTGCCAGCAGTTACTCGAGGCTAGGGGGCAATGAGCAGTTCTTC. It is translated as CASSYSRLGGNEQFF.

This clonotype appeared once. Being one base from a much bigger clone, this may be a read error. The chain carries TRBV5-1 and TRBJ2-1; 9 nucleotides match TRBD2. V trimming: 5 bases; J trimming: 7 bases; junction bases outside the gene matches: 16. The CDR3 has 17 amino acids. Looked up from germline, CDR1 is SGHRS and CDR2 is YFSETQ. CDR3 in DNA: TGCGCCAGCAGGGATTTCCGCCGGACTAGCGAGAGGAATGAGCAGTTCTTC. Translation gives CASRDFRRTSERNEQFF.

This chain joins TRBV20-1 and TRBJ2-7, with D perhaps given as TRBD1 or TRBD2 (5 bases each). Trimming shortened V by 3 bases and J by 8 bases, and 26 bases separated the two germline ends. CDR1 is DFQATT and CDR2 is SNEGSKA in the germline V gene (reference sequence). This CDR3 is built from 16 residues. The CDR3 reads CSASGLAGRVGEKQYF. In DNA form, the CDR3 reads TGCAGTGCTAGTGGGTTAGCAGGGCGTGTGGGGGAAAAGCAGTACTTC.

This clonotype showed up just a few times. This chain uses TRBV29-1 with TRBJ1-1, with TRBD1 matching 7 bases. This CDR3 comprises 13 residues. The ends lost 6 bases at V and 1 base at J; junction bases unmatched: 5. Germline V gives CDR1 SQVTM, CDR2 ANQGSEA. The CDR3 sequence is CSVAGQPNTEAFF. In DNA, the CDR3 is TGCAGCGTGGCGGGACAGCCGAACACTGAAGCTTTCTTT.

This clonotype was found many times. The V gene is TRBV6-5, the J gene TRBJ2-2; TRBD2 matches 12 bases. From germline, CDR1 is MNHEY and CDR2 SVGAGI. The CDR3 totals 16 residues. Unmatched junction bases numbered 3, after V lost 6 bases and J lost 1 base. The CDR3 here is CASRPTSGGNTGELFF. The CDR3 DNA follows: TGTGCCAGCAGGCCGACTAGCGGGGGGAACACCGGGGAGCTGTTTTTT.

As regards this clonotype: The junction differs from germline at one of its ends, possibly a read error. The CDR3 DNA reads as TGTGCCAGCAGTCCTGACGTCGGGACGCGGGAGGCCGACGTCCCGACTTTC. Residues: CASSPDVGTREADVPTF. This chain links TRBV11-2 with TRBJ2-6; 8 nucleotides agree with TRBD2. The germline gives CDR1 SGHAT, CDR2 FQNNGV. The CDR3 covers 17 residues.

To note about this clonotype: One end of the junction fails to match germline, which may point to a read error. The rearrangement joins TRBV11-2 to TRBJ2-7, with D perhaps matching TRBD1 (6 bases). The CDR3 totals 16 residues. Germline CDR1 is SGHAT and CDR2 is FQNNGV. The CDR3 DNA is TGTACCAGCACGACTCCTGGGCGTGGGGCAAGGGGGGAGCAGTACTTC. Amino acid sequence: CTSTTPGRGARGEQYF.

A word on this clonotype: Given a much more abundant clone one base away, this may be a read error. The V call is TRBV29-1, the J call TRBJ2-7; possible D gene TRBD1, 6 bases. CDR1 SQVTM and CDR2 ANQGSEA come from the germline V gene. The CDR3 has 14 amino acids. With 3 bases removed from V and 4 bases from J, the gap between germline ends came to 16 bases. CDR3 sequence: CSVEGTINPYEQYF. DNA for the CDR3: TGCAGCGTTGAGGGGACAATCAACCCTTACGAGCAGTACTTC.

The chain has TRBV6-4 and TRBJ2-1; possibly TRBD2 for D (7 bases). V was clipped by 1 base and J by 6 bases, with 10 bases between them. This CDR3 comprises 14 residues. Germline V gene sequence: CDR1 MRHNA, CDR2 SNTAGT. CDR3 sequence (DNA): TGTGCCAGCAGTGACTTGGCGGGGGCCAATGAGCAGTTCTTC. Protein sequence: CASSDLAGANEQFF.

In regard to this clonotype: Relative to the germline gene, one junction end is altered; a read error may explain this. The V call is TRBV5-5, the J call TRBJ2-5, with 7 bases aligning to TRBD1. The CDR3 is 16 amino acids. In germline, CDR1 is SGHKS, CDR2 YYEKEE (reference sequence). CDR3 in amino acids: CAISLIGTGDRETQYF. The CDR3, as DNA: TGTGCCATCAGCCTGATCGGAACAGGGGATCGAGAGACCCAGTACTTC.

Turning to this clonotype: A much larger clone differs by one base, so this may be a read error. This rearrangement joins TRBV6-2 or TRBV6-3 to TRBJ2-1; the D gene is possibly TRBD2 (5 bases). V was shortened by 7 bases and J by 6 bases, with 22 bases between the two germline ends. This CDR3 contains 16 residues. Germline CDR1 and CDR2: MNHEY and SVGEGT. CDR3 protein: CASTKRPAPPRNEQFF. DNA of the CDR3: TGTGCCAGCACCAAGCGGCCGGCACCCCCGCGCAATGAGCAGTTCTTC.

As to this clonotype: Its ends do not fully match the called genes, so a read error is possible. The chain is built from TRBV11-2 and TRBJ2-1; D may match TRBD1 or TRBD2 (5 bases each). The CDR3 sequence is 15 residues long. Germline assignment: CDR1 SGHAT and CDR2 FQNNGV. CDR3 region: CASSLDGGIYNERFF. The CDR3 DNA follows: TGCGCCAGCAGCTTGGATGGGGGAATCTACAATGAGCGGTTCTTC. The entire variable domain, with the rest obtained from reference TRBV11-2 and TRBJ2-1, is as follows: EAGVAQSPRYKIIEKRQSVAFWCNPISGHATLYWYQQILGQGPKLLIQFQNNGVVDDSQLPKDRFSAERLKGVDSTLKIQPAKLEDSAVYLCASSLDGGIYNERFFGPGTRLTVL.

Worth noting for this clonotype: A clone one base away is much larger, so this may be a read error. The CDR3 does not end in the conserved phenylalanine or tryptophan, so this is likely a read error. The V and J genes are TRBV7-8 and TRBJ2-3; D may be TRBD1 (6 bases). Germline CDR1 reads SGHVS; CDR2 reads FQNEAQ. The CDR3 totals 14 residues. V shed 5 bases and J shed 7 bases, with 16 bases lying between them. DNA of the CDR3: TGTGCCAGCAGCACTACTAGGGGGTTAAATACGCAGTATATT. The encoded protein is CASSTTRGLNTQYI.

Regarding this clonotype: The conserved phenylalanine or tryptophan is not found at the CDR3 terminus, so this likely reflects a read error. It is unclear where the CDR3 begins or ends on the DNA, so no DNA is shown, and the CDR3 is as TCRdb lists it. The V gene is TRBV11-1, the J gene TRBJ2-7; the table's D call TRBD1 went unverified against the DNA. CDR1 and CDR2 (germline): SGHAT, FQDESV (reference sequence). The CDR3 spans 15 residues, counting both ends. CDR3 residues: CASSWGGTRTYEQYL.

For this clonotype: The junction departs from the called germline gene at one end, perhaps through a read error. The chain has TRBV5-5 and TRBJ2-7, with D possibly being TRBD1 or TRBD2 (5 bases each). Germline CDR1 is SGHKS and CDR2 is YYEKEE (reference sequence). The CDR3 runs to 15 residues. As DNA, the CDR3 is TGTGCCAGCAGCCTGGCTCCAGGGAGCTCCTACGAGCAGTGCTTC. Protein product: CASSLAPGSSYEQCF.

This clonotype appeared a few times. A read error may account for a junction end that differs from germline. CDR3 coding DNA: TGTGCCGGCAGTCCTTCTCCCGGCGGGAGGGCCTACGAGCAGTACTTC. Amino acids: CAGSPSPGGRAYEQYF. V usage is TRBV6-6 and J usage is TRBJ2-7; 9 bases line up with TRBD2. CDR3 length equals 16 residues. Per germline, CDR1 MNHNY and CDR2 SVGAGI (reference sequence).